This T cell receptor (beta chain) was recorded in a study of T-cell memory formation after mild COVID-19. TCRdb ran MiXCR on the 5' RACE reads and lists one entry per CDR3 protein. The sample lists some 600,000 distinct CDR3 sequences, approximately 15% seen once, with about 7.4% in the top ten. Only a few counts were recorded for this clonotype. The CDR3 runs 16 residues. V shed 6 bases and J shed 0 bases, with 18 bases lying between them. Germline V lookup: CDR1 DFQATT, CDR2 SNEGSKA (reference sequence). The sequenced sample was PBMCs or a T cell subset sorted from them (not recorded which). The TCR originated in an adult woman who had mild COVID-19 (a few samples of this study predate the infection). Cell type and time point are not known. The V call is TRBV20-1, the J call TRBJ1-5; perhaps TRBD1 as D (6 bases). The CDR3 loop is CSATMGGGYSNQPQHF. The CDR3 DNA reads as TGCAGTGCCACGATGGGAGGGGGGTATAGCAATCAGCCCCAGCATTTT.